Each of the 30 T cell receptor beta chains below was sequenced from the same sample in a study of shared clonotypes between healthy human individuals. Repertoires were generated with immunoSEQ multiplex PCR, while TCRdb's copy carries only in-frame clones and drops some. The table lists about 1.5 million clones, approximately 98% of them singletons, with about 0.45% in the top ten. Sequenced material: naive CD4+ T cells sorted from blood. Subset described: CD45RA+ positively selected. Source of these receptors: a man aged 25 to 45 in good health.

V usage is TRBV5-1 and J usage is TRBJ2-1; no reliable D call. Germline V CDR1 and CDR2: SGHRS, YFSETQ. The CDR3 length is 14 residues. V lost 0 bases to trimming and J lost 7 bases, with 11 bases between them. The CDR3 DNA reads as TGCGCCAGCAGCTTGGTCCTAGGTTGGAATGAGCAGTTCTTC. It codes for CASSLVLGWNEQFF.

For the CDR3, the DNA is TGTGCCAGCCGGACTAGCGGCACAGATACGCAGTATTTT. Its protein product is CASRTSGTDTQYF. The V call is TRBV7-9, the J call TRBJ2-3; TRBD2 matches at 9 bases. This CDR3 has 13 amino acids. Germline V gives CDR1 SEHNR, CDR2 FQNEAQ (reference sequence). V was clipped by 8 bases and J by 1 base; unmatched bases: 1.

CDR3 region: CASSSTLARAGGPISYNEQFF. The CDR3 region has the DNA TGTGCCAGCAGCTCAACCCTAGCTCGAGCGGGAGGGCCTATATCCTACAATGAGCAGTTCTTC. The rearrangement joins TRBV7-8 to TRBJ2-1; 10 bases align to TRBD2. The CDR3 totals 21 residues. CDR1 and CDR2 (germline): SGHVS, FQNEAQ. After removal of 4 bases from V and 1 base from J, the junction contained 19 bases not matched to a gene. The variable domain in full, with the rest retrieved from reference TRBV7-8 and TRBJ2-1, is GAGVSQSPRYKVAKRGQDVALRCDPISGHVSLFWYQQALGQGPEFLTYFQNEAQLDKSGLPSDRFFAERPEGSVSTLKIQRTQQEDSAVYLCASSSTLARAGGPISYNEQFFGPGTRLTVL.

The J gene is TRBJ1-3, the V gene TRBV9, with D unclear. The germline V gene encodes CDR1 SGDLS and CDR2 YYNGEE. The CDR3 loop spans 16 amino acids. The V gene lost 0 bases and the J gene lost 4 bases, with 14 bases spanning the gap. The CDR3 is CASSVEAPTSGNTIYF. CDR3 sequence (DNA): TGTGCCAGCAGCGTAGAGGCCCCCACCTCCGGAAACACCATATATTTT. The full variable domain, with the rest looked up from reference TRBV9 and TRBJ1-3, is DSGVTQTPKHLITATGQRVTLRCSPRSGDLSVYWYQQSLDQGLQFLIQYYNGEERAKGNILERFSAQQFPDLHSELNLSSLELGDSALYFCASSVEAPTSGNTIYFGEGSWLTVV.

This CDR3 reads CASSSALYNEQFF. The CDR3 DNA reads as TGTGCCAGCAGCTCGGCCCTATACAATGAGCAGTTCTTC. V is TRBV7-2 and J is TRBJ2-1; D gene unclear. Between the trimmed V and J ends, which lost 4 bases and 4 bases, there was a span of 8 bases. The germline V gene has CDR1 SGHTA and CDR2 FQGNSA. The CDR3 sequence is 13 residues long.

V and J are TRBV11-2 and TRBJ1-5; D not certain. Germline V gene sequence: CDR1 SGHAT, CDR2 FQNNGV. The CDR3 has 13 amino acids. Trimming took 5 bases from V and 5 from J, leaving 10 bases between them. Here the CDR3 DNA reads TGTGCCAGCAGCCGGACCGCAGATCAGCCCCAGCATTTT. Protein product: CASSRTADQPQHF.

J is TRBJ2-7 and V is TRBV19; D remains ambiguous. Germline CDR1 reads LNHDA; CDR2 reads SQIVND (reference sequence). Trimming shortened V by 0 bases and J by 0 bases, and 9 bases separated the two germline ends. The CDR3 contains 15 residues. The DNA for the CDR3 is TGTGCCAGTAGTATAGAGACTCTGAGCTCCTACGAGCAGTACTTC. Its translation: CASSIETLSSYEQYF.

A remark on this clone: This specimen includes other DNA sequences encoding the same CDR3. The chain couples TRBV9 to TRBJ2-3; D may be TRBD2 (5 bases). CDR1 and CDR2 (germline): SGDLS, YYNGEE. The CDR3 spans 14 residues. V was clipped by 4 bases and J by 6 bases, with 15 bases between them. The CDR3 coding sequence is TGTGCCAGCAGCCCAACGGGGAGTACCGATACGCAGTATTTT. Translated, it gives CASSPTGSTDTQYF.

The chain joins TRBV27 to TRBJ2-2, with 10 nucleotides matching TRBD1. J lost 2 bases, V lost 5 bases, and 11 bases had no gene match. CDR1 is MNHEY and CDR2 is SMNVEV in the germline V gene (reference sequence). The CDR3 spans 18 residues. CDR3 coding DNA: TGTGCCAGCAGTCCCAGGACAGGGGGATACTTAAACACCGGGGAGCTGTTTTTT. This encodes CASSPRTGGYLNTGELFF.

The CDR3 reads CASSVDPDNEQFF. The CDR3 DNA follows: TGTGCCAGCAGCGTAGACCCCGACAATGAGCAGTTCTTC. The genes are TRBV9 and TRBJ2-1; D is unresolved. Germline V gives CDR1 SGDLS, CDR2 YYNGEE. The CDR3 contains 13 residues. Trimming removed 0 bases from V and 5 bases from J, with 6 bases in between. Full variable domain (rest looked up from reference TRBV9 and TRBJ2-1): DSGVTQTPKHLITATGQRVTLRCSPRSGDLSVYWYQQSLDQGLQFLIQYYNGEERAKGNILERFSAQQFPDLHSELNLSSLELGDSALYFCASSVDPDNEQFFGPGTRLTVL.

In regard to this clone: Other nucleotide sequences from this sample produce the same CDR3. The rearrangement links TRBV7-2 to TRBJ2-3; D tentatively fits TRBD1 or TRBD2 (5 bases each). CDR3 size: 12 residues. Trimming took off 4 bases at V and 6 bases at J, with 8 bases between the two ends. Germline CDR1 and CDR2: SGHTA and FQGNSA. The CDR3 DNA reads TGTGCCAGCAGCTGGGACCGGGATACGCAGTATTTT. Translation gives CASSWDRDTQYF.

The chain couples TRBV28 to TRBJ2-7; 8 positions match TRBD2. CDR3 length: 15 residues. CDR1 is MDHEN, CDR2 SYDVKM, per germline. V dropped 3 bases and J dropped 7; count of bases not matched to a gene: 11. This CDR3 is CASSLRGSGSGEQYF. The CDR3 DNA reads TGTGCCAGCAGTTTGCGGGGGAGCGGGAGCGGTGAGCAGTACTTC.

This clone was counted once. This chain joins TRBV28 and TRBJ2-3; D unclear. Looked up from germline, CDR1 is MDHEN and CDR2 is SYDVKM. The CDR3 runs 14 residues. Trimming shortened V by 1 base and J by 6 bases, and 11 bases separated the two germline ends. The CDR3 DNA is TGTGCCAGCAGTTTATCACCTATGGAGGATACGCAGTATTTT. This gives the protein CASSLSPMEDTQYF.

The gene calls are TRBV5-1 and TRBJ2-1, with 10 bases lining up with TRBD1. The CDR3 has 14 residues. V lost 5 bases, J lost 5 bases, and 4 bases stayed unmatched. Germline lookup yields CDR1 SGHRS and CDR2 YFSETQ. For the CDR3, the DNA is TGCGCCAGCAGTCGACAGGGGGCCGACAATGAGCAGTTCTTC. Its protein is CASSRQGADNEQFF.

This sequence joins TRBV5-4 and TRBJ2-1; D is unresolved. CDR1 is SGHNT, CDR2 YYREEE, per germline (reference sequence). This CDR3 has 15 residues. V lost 0 bases, J lost 7 bases, and 14 bases lay in between. The CDR3 DNA is TGTGCCAGCAGCTTGGACAACCTCGGGTCGAATGAGCAGTTCTTC. Its protein product is CASSLDNLGSNEQFF.

The chain joins TRBV9 to TRBJ2-7; TRBD1 agrees at 10 bases. The CDR3 has 23 amino acids. Germline V gene lookup returns CDR1 SGDLS and CDR2 YYNGEE. V lost 3 bases to trimming and J lost 6 bases; unmatched junction nucleotides: 33. The CDR3 loop reads CASSAAPGTGVFGRESLPGEQYF. CDR3 DNA: TGTGCCAGCAGCGCCGCCCCCGGGACAGGGGTTTTCGGGCGGGAGAGTCTACCAGGCGAGCAGTACTTC.

This clone was picked up one time. Different DNA sequences within this sample yield the same CDR3. The CDR3 region is CASSLLGTSNTGELFF. The DNA of the CDR3 is TGTGCCAGCAGCTTACTCGGCACATCGAACACCGGGGAGCTGTTTTTT. The chain combines TRBV7-2 with TRBJ2-2; D is unclear. The ends were cut back, 2 bases at V and 0 bases at J, with 10 bases in the middle. CDR1 is SGHTA, CDR2 FQGNSA, per germline. The CDR3 is 16 amino acids.

The genes are TRBV7-8 and TRBJ2-1; 9 positions agree with TRBD2. V was pared by 3 bases and J by 4 bases, with 1 base of the junction left unmatched. Germline CDR1 SGHVS, CDR2 FQNEAQ. The CDR3 loop spans 14 amino acids. The CDR3, as DNA: TGTGCCAGCAGCTTCACTAGCGGGTACAATGAGCAGTTCTTC. Translation: CASSFTSGYNEQFF.

The chain couples TRBV6-6 to TRBJ1-1; D is unclear. Looked up from germline, CDR1 is MNHNY and CDR2 is SVGAGI (reference sequence). This CDR3 has 12 residues. The V end lost 0 bases, the J end lost 9 bases, and 8 bases lay between the germline ends. This CDR3 is CASSYSNGKAFF. The DNA for the CDR3 is TGTGCCAGCAGTTACTCGAACGGAAAAGCTTTCTTT.

V gene TRBV10-3 combines with J gene TRBJ2-1; 10 bases line up with TRBD1. The germline V gene has CDR1 ENHRY and CDR2 SYGVKD. Trimming at V came to 6 bases and at J to 2 bases, leaving 7 bases not matched to a gene. The CDR3 runs 16 residues. The CDR3 here is CAISSLDRGPYNEQFF. Here the CDR3 DNA reads TGTGCCATCAGCTCTTTAGACAGGGGGCCCTACAATGAGCAGTTCTTC.

The chain carries TRBV29-1 and TRBJ1-1; 12 positions agree with TRBD1. J lost 0 bases, V lost 5 bases, and 13 bases had no gene match. The V gene's germline CDR1 is SQVTM and CDR2 ANQGSEA. The CDR3 is 18 residues long. The CDR3 DNA reads TGCAGCGTTCACTCCGGGACAGGGGGCTTTGGGATGAACACTGAAGCTTTCTTT. Amino acids: CSVHSGTGGFGMNTEAFF.

The V and J genes are TRBV5-1 and TRBJ1-1; TRBD1 is a possible D gene (5 bases). Trimming shortened V by 3 bases and J by 2 bases, and 8 bases separated the two germline ends. This CDR3 is 13 amino acids long. CDR1 is SGHRS and CDR2 is YFSETQ in the germline V gene. This CDR3 reads CASSSGHNTEAFF. The CDR3 nucleotides are TGCGCCAGCAGCTCCGGACATAACACTGAAGCTTTCTTT.

This clone appeared a single time. The genes are TRBV10-3 and TRBJ1-1; D uncertain. The germline CDR1 and CDR2 sequences are ENHRY and SYGVKD. This CDR3 has 14 amino acids. V lost 5 bases to trimming and J lost 6 bases, with 16 bases between them. CDR3 protein: CAISWTGSSAEAFF. In DNA, the CDR3 is TGTGCCATCAGTTGGACCGGGTCTAGCGCTGAAGCTTTCTTT.

The count of this clone is one. V and J are TRBV7-2 and TRBJ2-7; 7 bases are shared with TRBD2. This CDR3 is 18 amino acids long. V was clipped by 1 base and J by 0 bases; unmatched bases: 12. CDR1 is SGHTA, CDR2 FQGNSA, per germline. CDR3 nucleotides: TGTGCCAGCAGCTTAGACGGGGCGGGGGTCCCAAGCTCCTACGAGCAGTACTTC. Translating it yields CASSLDGAGVPSSYEQYF.

V gene TRBV18 combines with J gene TRBJ1-1, with D unclear. CDR3 length equals 15 residues. Between the trimmed V and J ends, which lost 2 bases and 1 base, there was a span of 11 bases. Per the germline V gene, CDR1 is KGHSH and CDR2 is LQKENI. The CDR3 here is CASSPKRIENTEAFF. In nucleotides, the CDR3 is TGTGCCAGCTCACCAAAAAGAATAGAGAACACTGAAGCTTTCTTT.

V gene TRBV5-6 combines with J gene TRBJ2-5; D remains unclear. Germline assignment: CDR1 SGHDT and CDR2 YYEEEE. V lost 5 bases to trimming and J lost 0 bases, with 8 bases between them. The CDR3 is made up of 13 amino acids. The CDR3 protein is CASSTADQETQYF. DNA for the CDR3: TGTGCCAGCAGTACGGCAGACCAAGAGACCCAGTACTTC.

The J gene is TRBJ1-1, the V gene TRBV6-1; possible D gene TRBD1, 5 bases. Germline V CDR1 and CDR2: MNHNS, SASEGT. CDR3 length: 14 amino acids. The V gene lost 7 bases and the J gene lost 8 bases, with 20 bases spanning the gap. The CDR3 reads CASTMTVELTEAFF. The CDR3 DNA reads as TGTGCCAGCACCATGACAGTTGAGTTGACCGAAGCTTTCTTT.

The chain carries TRBV27 and TRBJ2-7, with D tentatively TRBD2 (6 bases). Trimming left V 1 base short and J 4 bases short, with 17 bases between. Germline V gene data show CDR1 as MNHEY and CDR2 as SMNVEV (reference sequence). The CDR3 consists of 16 residues. The CDR3 sequence is CASSLFLGGPKYEQYF. The CDR3, as DNA: TGTGCCAGCAGTTTATTTCTGGGAGGCCCAAAATACGAGCAGTACTTC.

To note about this clone: Other DNA sequences in this sample translate to the same CDR3. The CDR3 here is CASSFRGNEQFF. As DNA, the CDR3 is TGTGCCAGCAGTTTTAGGGGGAATGAGCAGTTCTTC. This sequence joins TRBV28 and TRBJ2-1; possibly TRBD1 for D (6 bases). This CDR3 contains 12 residues. With 3 bases removed from V and 7 bases from J, the gap between germline ends came to 7 bases. Germline-derived CDR1 and CDR2 are MDHEN and SYDVKM.

This clone was picked up one time. This sequence joins TRBV5-1 and TRBJ2-5, with unresolved D. This CDR3 spans 14 amino acids. From germline, CDR1 is SGHRS and CDR2 YFSETQ. V was trimmed by 4 bases and J by 2 bases, leaving 12 bases between them. The CDR3 bases are TGCGCCAGCAGCCAGGCCCGCAGACAAGAGACCCAGTACTTC. Translated: CASSQARRQETQYF.